The 21 T cell receptor beta chains in this list originate from one sample, sequenced in a study of cytomegalovirus exposure and HLA in healthy donors. The study ran its PCR with 60 Vbeta and 13 Jbeta primers. Measured with immunoSEQ multiplex PCR; TCRdb has only the in-frame clones, and not every one. This table holds under 300,000 clones, nearly 95% found once. Sequencing was carried out using PBMCs. The receptors stem from a girl aged 2 to 10 in good health and CMV-seronegative.

The chain links TRBV19 to TRBJ1-6, with D possibly matching TRBD1 (6 bases). The V gene's germline CDR1 is LNHDA and CDR2 SQIVND (reference sequence). The CDR3 covers 17 residues. The V end lost 5 bases, the J end lost 9 bases, and 23 bases lay between the germline ends. CDR3 amino acids: CASSDRDTGRKGSPLHF. The CDR3 coding sequence is TGTGCCAGTAGTGATAGGGACACGGGGCGCAAGGGTTCACCCCTCCACTTT.

The chain recombines TRBV15 with TRBJ1-6; D might be TRBD1 (5 bases). V lost 0 bases, J lost 7 bases, and 13 bases lay in between. This CDR3 comprises 16 residues. CDR1 and CDR2 (germline): LNHNV, YYDKDF (reference sequence). CDR3 loop: CATSRDFFQGNSPLHF. CDR3 bases: TGTGCCACCAGCAGAGATTTCTTCCAGGGAAATTCACCCCTCCACTTT.

V is TRBV19 and J is TRBJ1-5; 8 bases agree with TRBD1. Germline CDR1 and CDR2: LNHDA and SQIVND (reference sequence). V lost 5 bases to trimming and J lost 9 bases; unmatched junction nucleotides: 12. This CDR3 contains 15 residues. CDR3 DNA sequence: TGTGCCAGTAGTCCGGACAGGGCGGGCATAGGGCCCCAGCATTTT. The encoded protein is CASSPDRAGIGPQHF.

This sequence joins TRBV7-9 and TRBJ2-1; 8 positions match TRBD1. Germline CDR1 is SEHNR and CDR2 is FQNEAQ (reference sequence). The CDR3 contains 16 residues. Unmatched junction bases numbered 4, after V lost 1 base and J lost 2 bases. The CDR3 DNA reads TGTGCCAGCAGCTTAGGGGCCAGGGGGCCCTACAATGAGCAGTTCTTC. Residues: CASSLGARGPYNEQFF.

The V call is TRBV6-4, the J call TRBJ1-5; D not resolved. The V end was cut by 0 bases, the J end by 2 bases, with 8 bases between. The CDR3 is 15 amino acids. The germline V gene encodes CDR1 MRHNA and CDR2 SNTAGT. The CDR3 DNA reads TGTGCCAGCAGTGACTCGATGGGCGGCAATCAGCCCCAGCATTTT. Translated: CASSDSMGGNQPQHF.

The chain uses TRBV4-2 and TRBJ2-7, with D possibly being TRBD2 (6 bases). Germline V gene sequence: CDR1 LGHNA, CDR2 YNFKEQ. V was clipped by 0 bases and J by 0 bases, with 12 bases between them. The CDR3 consists of 16 residues. The DNA for the CDR3 is TGTGCCAGCAGCCAAGATGTCGGAGGGGTCTCCTACGAGCAGTACTTC. As protein: CASSQDVGGVSYEQYF.

The J gene is TRBJ1-2, the V gene TRBV7-3; no clear D. V lost 5 bases and J 5 bases, leaving 12 bases between the germline ends. The CDR3 totals 13 residues. Germline V lookup: CDR1 SGHTA, CDR2 FQGTGA. The CDR3 nucleotides are TGTGCCAGCAGCCCGGCGGAAGGTTATGGCTACACCTTC. Translated: CASSPAEGYGYTF.

CDR3 nucleotides: TGTGCCAGCAGTTACTCGGCAGGGCCCGTCTCCTACGAGCAGTACTTC. Encoded protein: CASSYSAGPVSYEQYF. This chain joins TRBV6-6 and TRBJ2-5; possibly TRBD1 for D (5 bases). The J call may be wrong; the DNA end is better matched by TRBJ2-7. Germline CDR1 and CDR2: MNHNY and SVGAGI (reference sequence). The CDR3 totals 16 residues.

V usage is TRBV7-3 and J usage is TRBJ2-5, with 9 bases lining up with TRBD1. V shed 5 bases and J 4 bases; nucleotides not matched to a gene: 2. Germline V gene data show CDR1 as SGHTA and CDR2 as FQGTGA. This CDR3 comprises 13 residues. CDR3 sequence (DNA): TGTGCCAGCAGCCCGGACAGGGGAGAGACCCAGTACTTC. It specifies CASSPDRGETQYF.

The J gene is TRBJ2-7, the V gene TRBV7-9, with 12 bases that match TRBD2. The CDR3 runs 16 residues. V lost 5 bases, J lost 3 bases, and 8 bases stayed unmatched. Germline assignment: CDR1 SEHNR and CDR2 FQNEAQ (reference sequence). CDR3 amino acids: CASSITSGGPLYEQYF. As DNA, the CDR3 is TGTGCCAGCAGCATTACTAGCGGGGGGCCACTCTACGAGCAGTACTTC.

On this clone: Within the sample, other DNA sequences also encode this same CDR3. The chain carries TRBV7-9 and TRBJ2-7; 7 bases line up with TRBD2. The CDR3 is made up of 16 amino acids. In germline, CDR1 is SEHNR, CDR2 FQNEAQ (reference sequence). The V gene end was trimmed by 4 bases and the J gene end by 3 bases; junction bases not matched to a gene: 12. The CDR3 DNA reads as TGTGCCAGCAGCTCCAAGGCTAGCGGCGAATTCTACGAGCAGTACTTC. Its protein product is CASSSKASGEFYEQYF.

The chain couples TRBV7-3 to TRBJ1-1; D ambiguous. The CDR3 runs to 15 residues. Germline V gives CDR1 SGHTA, CDR2 FQGTGA. Deletions cut 0 bases from V and 1 base from J, with 9 bases between. The CDR3 loop is CASSLTPGKNTEAFF. The CDR3 bases are TGTGCCAGCAGCTTAACGCCCGGGAAGAACACTGAAGCTTTCTTT.

This clone was seen a few times. V usage is TRBV2 and J usage is TRBJ2-7, with 14 bases aligning to TRBD2. This CDR3 comprises 17 residues. V lost 2 bases to trimming and J lost 7 bases; unmatched junction nucleotides: 10. The germline CDR1 and CDR2 sequences are SNHLY and FYNNEI. The CDR3, as DNA: TGTGCCAGCAGTGAATGGAGGGGACTAGCGGGAGCGCGGGAGCAGTACTTC. Translation gives CASSEWRGLAGAREQYF.

Regarding this clone: Other DNA sequences of this sample code for an identical CDR3. The chain has TRBV5-1 and TRBJ2-1, with 8 nucleotides matching TRBD2. CDR3 length equals 15 residues. The V gene end was trimmed by 3 bases and the J gene end by 3 bases; junction bases not matched to a gene: 5. Germline V gene data show CDR1 as SGHRS and CDR2 as YFSETQ. This CDR3 reads CASSSGLAGYNEQFF. DNA for the CDR3: TGCGCCAGCAGCTCCGGACTAGCTGGCTACAATGAGCAGTTCTTC. The full variable domain, its missing parts supplied by reference TRBV5-1 and TRBJ2-1, is KAGVTQTPRYLIKTRGQQVTLSCSPISGHRSVSWYQQTPGQGLQFLFEYFSETQRNKGNFPGRFSGRQFSNSRSEMNVSTLELGDSALYLCASSSGLAGYNEQFFGPGTRLTVL.

The chain recombines TRBV7-8 with TRBJ2-5, with TRBD2 as a possible D gene (5 bases). V lost 4 bases to trimming and J lost 4 bases, with 16 bases between them. CDR1 is SGHVS and CDR2 is FQNEAQ in the germline V gene. The CDR3 is made up of 15 amino acids. The CDR3 loop is CASSSTLGEGETQYF. The CDR3 DNA sequence: TGTGCCAGCAGCTCCACCTTGGGAGAGGGAGAGACCCAGTACTTC. Full variable domain (rest looked up from reference TRBV7-8 and TRBJ2-5): GAGVSQSPRYKVAKRGQDVALRCDPISGHVSLFWYQQALGQGPEFLTYFQNEAQLDKSGLPSDRFFAERPEGSVSTLKIQRTQQEDSAVYLCASSSTLGEGETQYFGPGTRLLVL.

The chain uses TRBV19 and TRBJ2-1; possible D gene TRBD2, 5 bases. There are 16 residues in the CDR3. Germline assignment: CDR1 LNHDA and CDR2 SQIVND (reference sequence). Trimming pared 1 base from V and 0 bases from J, leaving 10 bases between. CDR3 bases: TGTGCCAGTAGTATAGTACAAGGGAGCTCCTACAATGAGCAGTTCTTC. Protein product: CASSIVQGSSYNEQFF.

Turning to this clone: The sample carries other DNA sequences with the same CDR3. The rearrangement links TRBV9 to TRBJ2-7, with 7 bases fitting TRBD2. CDR1 and CDR2 from the germline V gene are SGDLS and YYNGEE. The CDR3 is 14 residues long. V was clipped by 2 bases and J by 4 bases; unmatched bases: 6. The DNA of the CDR3 is TGTGCCAGCAGCGTCACTGGGGGAGGGTACGAGCAGTACTTC. It codes for CASSVTGGGYEQYF. The full variable domain, with the rest looked up from reference TRBV9 and TRBJ2-7, is DSGVTQTPKHLITATGQRVTLRCSPRSGDLSVYWYQQSLDQGLQFLIQYYNGEERAKGNILERFSAQQFPDLHSELNLSSLELGDSALYFCASSVTGGGYEQYFGPGTRLTVT.

This sequence joins TRBV5-1 and TRBJ2-7; 14 bases map to TRBD2. Germline V gene data show CDR1 as SGHRS and CDR2 as YFSETQ. There are 15 residues in the CDR3. Germline trimming cut 3 bases from V and 7 bases from J; bases unmatched to any gene: 6. Written as DNA, the CDR3 is TGCGCCAGCAGCTCGCCGGGACTAGCGGGGGCGGAGCAGTACTTC. Translation gives CASSSPGLAGAEQYF.

The chain links TRBV7-9 to TRBJ2-4; 9 nucleotides agree with TRBD1. V lost 5 bases, J lost 6 bases, and 8 bases stayed unmatched. CDR1 and CDR2 from the germline V gene are SEHNR and FQNEAQ (reference sequence). This CDR3 has 15 residues. CDR3 bases: TGTGCCAGCAGCCGAGAGACAGGGGGGGGAAACATTCAGTACTTC. This codes for CASSRETGGGNIQYF.

The rearrangement joins TRBV6-1 to TRBJ1-2; no definite D call. V was trimmed by 1 base and J by 1 base, leaving 7 bases between them. The V gene's germline CDR1 is MNHNS and CDR2 SASEGT. The CDR3 sequence is 14 residues long. CDR3 amino acids: CASSEGTVNYGYTF. CDR3 DNA: TGTGCCAGCAGTGAAGGTACAGTTAACTATGGCTACACCTTC.

About this clone itself: At one boundary the junction diverges from the germline segment, which might be a read error. The chain is built from TRBV7-2 and TRBJ2-7, with 11 nucleotides matching TRBD2. The CDR3 loop spans 16 amino acids. Germline CDR1 reads SGHTA; CDR2 reads FQGNSA. The CDR3 here is CASSLAGGMASYEQYF. As DNA, the CDR3 is TGTGCCAGCAGTTTAGCGGGAGGGATGGCCTCCTACGAGCAGTACTTC. Using reference TRBV7-2 and TRBJ2-7 for the parts outside the CDR3, the full variable domain is GAGVSQSPSNKVTEKGKDVELRCDPISGHTALYWYRQSLGQGLEFLIYFQGNSAPDKSGLPSDRFSAERTGGSVSTLTIQRTQQEDSAVYLCASSLAGGMASYEQYFGPGTRLTVT.